These 18 T cell receptor beta chains came from one sample sequenced in a study of shared clonotypes between healthy human individuals. Only CD45RO-negative cells positively selected for CCR7 counted as naive CD8 cells, so terminally differentiated effector memory CD45RA+ cells were excluded. Sequenced by immunoSEQ multiplex PCR; TCRdb stores in-frame clones only, minus some. The table lists hundreds of thousands of clones, 96% of them singletons. Sequenced input: naive CD8+ T cells sorted from blood. Receptors were obtained from a woman aged 25 to 45 in good health.

The rearrangement joins TRBV7-2 to TRBJ2-7; possible D gene TRBD2, 5 bases. Germline CDR1 reads SGHTA; CDR2 reads FQGNSA. V was trimmed by 1 base and J by 2 bases, leaving 9 bases between them. There are 14 residues in the CDR3. The CDR3 DNA reads as TGTGCCAGCAGCTTAGGTCTGGGAGCCTACGAGCAGTACTTC. Translated, it gives CASSLGLGAYEQYF.

V is TRBV21-1 and J is TRBJ1-2; the DNA was not used to check the table's D call, TRBD1. TRBV21-1 constitutes a pseudogene. This CDR3 comprises 15 residues. CDR3 sequence: CASSPARTGDYGYTF. The CDR3 nucleotides read TGTGCCAGCAGCCCCGCCCGGACAGGGGACTATGGCTACACCTTC.

This clone was recorded a few times. This chain joins TRBV4-1 and TRBJ2-7; D might be TRBD2 (6 bases). Looked up from germline, CDR1 is MGHRA and CDR2 is YSYEKL. This CDR3 spans 14 amino acids. V was trimmed by 1 base and J by 2 bases, leaving 9 bases between them. The CDR3 DNA sequence: TGCGCCAGCAGCCAAGTGGGGGGTACCTACGAGCAGTACTTC. Encoded protein: CASSQVGGTYEQYF.

There are a few counts of this clone. This CDR3 is also generated by other DNA sequences in the sample. The chain uses TRBV5-4 and TRBJ2-5; D is possibly TRBD2 (5 bases). CDR1 is SGHNT and CDR2 is YYREEE in the germline V gene (reference sequence). This CDR3 is 13 amino acids long. Trimming cost V 4 bases and J 1 base, with 8 bases left between them. The CDR3 is CASSRESQETQYF. The CDR3 DNA follows: TGTGCCAGCAGCCGGGAATCCCAAGAGACCCAGTACTTC.

V gene TRBV2 combines with J gene TRBJ1-1; no reliable D call. This CDR3 spans 13 amino acids. In germline, CDR1 is SNHLY, CDR2 FYNNEI. The V gene lost 7 bases and the J gene lost 5 bases, with 14 bases spanning the gap. The chain's CDR3 is CASTWWRLTEAFF. The CDR3 DNA follows: TGTGCCAGCACTTGGTGGAGGTTAACTGAAGCTTTCTTT.

The chain links TRBV7-6 to TRBJ2-1; 9 bases map to TRBD2. This CDR3 spans 16 amino acids. J lost 2 bases, V lost 1 base, and 3 bases had no gene match. Looked up from germline, CDR1 is SGHVS and CDR2 is FNYEAQ. This chain's CDR3 is CASSLVGGGAYNEQFF. The CDR3 nucleotides read TGTGCCAGCAGCTTAGTTGGCGGGGGGGCCTACAATGAGCAGTTCTTC.

The rearrangement links TRBV9 to TRBJ2-1; D possibly corresponds to TRBD1 (6 bases). Trimming pared 3 bases from V and 4 bases from J, leaving 14 bases between. CDR3 length: 15 residues. Germline values: CDR1 SGDLS, CDR2 YYNGEE. CDR3: CASSALVRGYNEQFF. As DNA, the CDR3 is TGTGCCAGCAGCGCCCTCGTGAGGGGGTACAATGAGCAGTTCTTC. Based on the CDR3 plus reference TRBV9 and TRBJ2-1, the full variable domain is DSGVTQTPKHLITATGQRVTLRCSPRSGDLSVYWYQQSLDQGLQFLIQYYNGEERAKGNILERFSAQQFPDLHSELNLSSLELGDSALYFCASSALVRGYNEQFFGPGTRLTVL.

This clone was detected only once. The same CDR3 also results from other DNA sequences found in this sample. The V gene is TRBV7-6, the J gene TRBJ1-1; D gene uncertain. Germline CDR1 is SGHVS and CDR2 is FNYEAQ. V was clipped by 6 bases and J by 2 bases, with 13 bases between them. The CDR3 contains 14 residues. The CDR3 coding sequence is TGTGCCAGCAGTCCAGGACTGAGCAACACTGAAGCTTTCTTT. This translates into CASSPGLSNTEAFF.

The chain joins TRBV19 to TRBJ2-1; 13 bases match TRBD2. This CDR3 has 17 residues. V was pared by 4 bases and J by 7 bases, with 10 bases of the junction left unmatched. In germline, CDR1 is LNHDA, CDR2 SQIVND (reference sequence). CDR3 sequence (DNA): TGTGCCAGTAGTACCTGGACTAGCGGGAGCTCCGGGAATGAGCAGTTCTTC. Its protein is CASSTWTSGSSGNEQFF.

V and J are TRBV5-1 and TRBJ2-7; unclear D gene. The CDR3 spans 14 residues. Looked up from germline, CDR1 is SGHRS and CDR2 is YFSETQ. Deletions cut 4 bases from V and 0 bases from J, with 11 bases between. Here the CDR3 reads CASSLSVDSYEQYF. In nucleotides, the CDR3 is TGCGCCAGCAGCCTGTCAGTTGACTCCTACGAGCAGTACTTC.

The CDR3 sequence is CASSRTGGYGYTF. The CDR3 bases are TGTGCCAGCAGCCGGACAGGGGGCTATGGCTACACCTTC. V gene TRBV7-9 combines with J gene TRBJ1-2, with TRBD1 matching 10 bases. The V gene end was trimmed by 5 bases and the J gene end by 4 bases; junction bases not matched to a gene: 1. CDR1 and CDR2 (germline): SEHNR, FQNEAQ (reference sequence). CDR3 length: 13 amino acids.

The chain joins TRBV29-1 to TRBJ1-1; 7 positions agree with TRBD1. The germline gives CDR1 SQVTM, CDR2 ANQGSEA. The CDR3 has 14 residues. After removal of 4 bases from V and 2 bases from J, the junction contained 7 bases not matched to a gene. CDR3 sequence reads: CSVVMGQTNTEAFF. The CDR3 bases are TGCAGCGTTGTGATGGGACAGACAAACACTGAAGCTTTCTTT.

The gene calls are TRBV4-2 and TRBJ2-3, with TRBD1 matching over 8 bases. The CDR3 has 15 residues. From germline, CDR1 is LGHNA and CDR2 YNFKEQ. V shed 1 base and J 3 bases; nucleotides not matched to a gene: 3. CDR3 sequence: CASSQGQGLTDTQYF. Written as DNA, the CDR3 is TGTGCCAGCAGCCAAGGACAGGGGTTGACAGATACGCAGTATTTT.

This sequence joins TRBV11-2 and TRBJ2-1; TRBD2 matches 7 bases. V gave up 0 bases and J gave up 4 bases; unmatched junction bases: 12. Germline-derived CDR1 and CDR2 are SGHAT and FQNNGV. The CDR3 has 18 residues. CDR3 sequence reads: CASSLDGRKAGPYNEQFF. The CDR3, as DNA: TGTGCCAGCAGCTTAGATGGGCGGAAAGCGGGACCATACAATGAGCAGTTCTTC. The variable domain in full, completed from reference TRBV11-2 and TRBJ2-1, reads EAGVAQSPRYKIIEKRQSVAFWCNPISGHATLYWYQQILGQGPKLLIQFQNNGVVDDSQLPKDRFSAERLKGVDSTLKIQPAKLEDSAVYLCASSLDGRKAGPYNEQFFGPGTRLTVL.

The rearrangement uses TRBV27 and TRBJ2-2; D might be TRBD2 (5 bases). The V end was cut by 2 bases, the J end by 2 bases, with 12 bases between. This CDR3 region has 16 residues. The germline gives CDR1 MNHEY, CDR2 SMNVEV (reference sequence). CDR3 in amino acids: CASSLVRGINTGELFF. The CDR3 DNA sequence: TGTGCCAGCAGTTTAGTTCGGGGAATAAACACCGGGGAGCTGTTTTTT.

The rearrangement links TRBV6-5 to TRBJ2-2, with D unresolved. Trimming took 5 bases from V and 2 from J, leaving 6 bases between them. This CDR3 is built from 13 residues. Germline V gene sequence: CDR1 MNHEY, CDR2 SVGAGI. This chain's CDR3 is CASSDRNTGELFF. CDR3 nucleotides: TGTGCCAGCAGTGACCGAAACACCGGGGAGCTGTTTTTT.

This chain joins TRBV5-1 and TRBJ2-5; TRBD2 matches 13 bases. In germline, CDR1 is SGHRS, CDR2 YFSETQ. With 0 bases clipped from V and 4 bases from J, the junction kept 3 bases outside the gene matches. The CDR3 runs to 16 residues. CDR3: CASSLDRTSGRETQYF. CDR3 sequence (DNA): TGCGCCAGCAGCTTGGACAGGACTAGCGGGAGAGAGACCCAGTACTTC.

The CDR3 region is CASSETSGIQNNEQFF. DNA for the CDR3: TGCGCCAGCAGTGAAACTAGCGGGATCCAAAACAATGAGCAGTTCTTC. This chain connects TRBV10-1 to TRBJ2-1; TRBD2 aligns across 10 bases. With 3 bases clipped from V and 5 bases from J, the junction kept 7 bases outside the gene matches. Germline assignment: CDR1 WNHNN and CDR2 SYGVQD (reference sequence). The CDR3 length is 16 residues.